This TCR beta chain was retrieved from a study of T cell responses to AZD1222 COVID-19 vaccine. Only in-frame clones appear in the TCRdb table, and some are missing; sequencing was by immunoSEQ multiplex PCR. The table has about 120,000 clones, roughly 92% seen once. The V gene's germline CDR1 is KGHDR and CDR2 SFDVKD. The V gene lost 1 base and the J gene lost 0 bases, with 10 bases spanning the gap. CDR3 length: 16 residues. The input for sequencing was peripheral blood, taken on day 0 of AZD1222 vaccination. The TCR comes from an adult in good health. The gene calls are TRBV24-1 and TRBJ2-3; D is perhaps TRBD1 (6 bases). In nucleotides, the CDR3 is TGTGCCACCAGTGATTTTCCGGGACAAAGCACAGATACGCAGTATTTT. It specifies CATSDFPGQSTDTQYF.